This T cell receptor (beta chain) was profiled in a study of cytomegalovirus exposure and HLA in healthy donors. PCR used 60 Vbeta primers and 13 Jbeta primers. This table comes from immunoSEQ multiplex PCR, and its TCRdb copy is limited to in-frame clones, with some not included. The repertoire shows some 40,000 clones; the top ten hold about 4.2%. About this clone itself: Its antigen is not identified.

Germline trimming cut 6 bases from V and 7 bases from J; bases unmatched to any gene: 6. Germline V lookup: CDR1 KGHSH, CDR2 LQKENI. The CDR3 has 14 residues. Study findings and constraints: Per a later analysis, HLA-associated TCR beta chains showed more clonal expansion than other, equally common TCR beta chains. The study designated 160 or so TCR beta chains cytomegalovirus-associated. Presence/absence comparisons presumed near-even sequencing depth among donors. Most of the CMV-associated TCR beta chains (in a later analysis) appeared to be HLA-restricted.

The chain recombines TRBV18 with TRBJ1-6, with 7 bases matching TRBD1. Specimen: PBMCs. The clonotype originates from a male donor in good health and CMV-seronegative. The CDR3 sequence: CASSQDRENSPLHF. The CDR3 nucleotides are TGTGCCAGCTCTCAAGACAGGGAAAATTCACCCCTCCACTTT.